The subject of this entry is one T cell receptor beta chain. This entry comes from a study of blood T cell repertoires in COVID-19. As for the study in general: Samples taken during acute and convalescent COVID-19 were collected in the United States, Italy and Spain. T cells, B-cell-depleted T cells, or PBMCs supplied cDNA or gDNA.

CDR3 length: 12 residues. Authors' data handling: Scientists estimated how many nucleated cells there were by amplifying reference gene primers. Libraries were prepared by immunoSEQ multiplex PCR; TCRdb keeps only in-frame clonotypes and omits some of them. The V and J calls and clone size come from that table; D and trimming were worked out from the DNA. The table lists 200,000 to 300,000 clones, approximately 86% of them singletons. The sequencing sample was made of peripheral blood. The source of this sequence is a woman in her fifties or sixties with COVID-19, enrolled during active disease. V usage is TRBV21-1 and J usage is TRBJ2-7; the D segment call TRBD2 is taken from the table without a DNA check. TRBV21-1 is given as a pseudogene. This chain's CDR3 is CASAGDSYEQYF. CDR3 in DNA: TGTGCCAGCGCCGGGGATTCCTACGAGCAGTACTTC.